What follows are 6 T cell receptor beta chains derived from one specimen sequenced in a study of T cell repertoires in cytomegalovirus infection. These receptors have no identified antigens. TCRdb reprocessed the reads with MiXCR, giving one entry per CDR3 protein. This sample has fewer than 1,000,000 distinct CDR3 sequences, with roughly 30% found just once. Source: cultured CD8+ T cells from PBMCs, taken from culture after CMV antigen stimulation. These receptors all come from a human donor in good health (CMV status not recorded). Some clones in this sample may be carry-over from other donors' samples.

Comment on this clonotype: A read error may account for a junction end that differs from germline. The CDR3 nucleotides read TGTGCCAGCAGTGACTCAGGCACAGATAGGCAGTATTTT. This sequence encodes CASSDSGTDRQYF. The chain couples TRBV6-4 to TRBJ2-3; no clear D gene. The CDR3 runs 13 residues. CDR1 MRHNA and CDR2 SNTAGT come from the germline V gene.

The chain recombines TRBV4-1 with TRBJ2-2; D may match TRBD1 or TRBD2 (5 bases each). CDR3 length: 13 amino acids. CDR1 and CDR2 (germline): MGHRA, YSYEKL. V dropped 8 bases and J dropped 7 bases, with 14 bases sitting between them. CDR3 amino acids: CASGQVGVGELFF. CDR3 nucleotide sequence: TGCGCCAGCGGACAAGTGGGGGTCGGGGAGCTGTTTTTT.

This clonotype was picked up a small number of times. The chain employs TRBV6-2 or TRBV6-3 and TRBJ2-5; D is uncertain. CDR1 MNHEY and CDR2 SVGEGT come from the germline V gene. V was cut by 2 bases and J by 3 bases, with 10 bases left in between. CDR3 length equals 14 residues. DNA of the CDR3: TGTGCCAGCAGTTACCCTGGACGGAAAGAGACCCAGTACTTC. Translated, it gives CASSYPGRKETQYF.

The chain combines TRBV12-3 or TRBV12-4 with TRBJ1-2; maybe TRBD1 (6 bases). This CDR3 region has 13 residues. Deletions cut 3 bases from V and 4 bases from J, with 9 bases between. The CDR3 loop reads CASSLRGTYGYTF. The CDR3 coding sequence is TGTGCCAGCAGTTTGAGGGGGACCTATGGCTACACCTTC.

With regard to this clonotype: One junction end does not reproduce the germline sequence, and a read error may be involved. This chain joins TRBV6-5 and TRBJ2-7, with 7 positions matching TRBD1. The CDR3 runs to 13 residues. CDR1 and CDR2 from the germline V gene are MNHEY and SVGAGI. In DNA form, the CDR3 reads TGTACCAGCAGTTACCCGGGACAGTACGAGCAGTACTTC. It is translated as CTSSYPGQYEQYF.

This clonotype was detected only a few times. This chain joins TRBV27 and TRBJ2-3, with unresolved D. From germline, CDR1 is MNHEY and CDR2 SMNVEV (reference sequence). There are 14 residues in the CDR3. V lost 3 bases, J lost 2 bases, and 9 bases lay in between. CDR3 in amino acids: CASSFGSLTDTQYF. DNA for the CDR3: TGTGCCAGCAGTTTTGGCTCTCTCACAGATACGCAGTATTTT.